This T cell receptor beta chain was sequenced in a study of cytomegalovirus exposure and HLA in healthy donors. Study observations and caveats: 16,951 TCR beta sequences were associated with HLA alleles at 0.05 false discovery rate in a later analysis.

The PCR used 60 Vbeta and 13 Jbeta primers. The repertoire was sequenced with immunoSEQ multiplex PCR; TCRdb's copy has only in-frame clones and lacks some. The sample yields 100,000 to 150,000 clones, roughly four fifths seen once. Concerning this clone: Its specificity is not known.

CDR1 MDHEN and CDR2 SYDVKM come from the germline V gene. This CDR3 comprises 13 residues. The V and J ends lost 6 bases and 7 bases respectively, with 15 bases between them. The receptor was derived from a woman between 40 and 55 years old in good health and CMV-seropositive. The J gene is TRBJ1-2, the V gene TRBV28; a possible D gene is TRBD1 (6 bases). The specimen sequenced was PBMCs. The CDR3 loop reads CASRRNRERGYTF. In DNA, the CDR3 is TGTGCCAGCAGGAGGAACAGGGAGCGTGGCTACACCTTC.